Listed below are T cell receptor beta chains from one sample, sequenced in a study of post-analysis software for immune sequencing data. TCRdb re-called the PCR reads through MiXCR, storing one row per CDR3 protein. The table lists over 700,000 distinct CDR3 sequences, less than 35% of them singletons. Sequencing used blood. The receptors shown here come from a girl aged 10 to 17 with multiple sclerosis. Each CDR3 is given with its conserved first and last residue. A D gene is named only where the DNA matches it firmly. Size is omitted from some rows. Given values are once, few, many or a class for expanded clones.

few NA 15 TRBJ2-1 TRBV6-2/TRBV6-3 TGTGCCAGCAGGCGTTGGTCGGGAGCATTGGATGAGCAGTTCTTC CASRRWSGALDEQFF
few TRBD1 18 TRBJ2-6 TRBV9 TGTGCCAGCAGCGTTGGTCTAACAGGGGTGGAGGGGGCCAACGTCCTGACTTTC CASSVGLTGVEGANVLTF
few NA 13 TRBJ2-3 TRBV5-1 TGCGCCAGCGGGCCTGGAAGCACAGATACGCAGTATTTT CASGPGSTDTQYF
few NA 13 TRBJ1-2 TRBV7-2 TGTGCCAGCATCCTTACCAATAAATATGGCTACACCTTC CASILTNKYGYTF
few NA 15 TRBJ1-1 TRBV7-8 TGTGCCAGCAGCTTGAATTGGCTACCTGGCACTGAAGCTTTCTTT CASSLNWLPGTEAFF
NA TRBD1 17 TRBJ1-2 TRBV28 TGTGCCAGCAGGACACACATTAAGGGGGCGCACAGCTATGGCTACACCTTC CASRTHIKGAHSYGYTF
NA TRBD2 13 TRBJ2-3 TRBV28 TGTGCCAGCAGTCCCCGGGGGGTAGATACGCAGTATTTT CASSPRGVDTQYF
few TRBD1 14 TRBJ1-2 TRBV7-2 TGTGCCAGCAGCGCCCTGGGACAGGGAATTGGCTACACCTTC CASSALGQGIGYTF
few NA 12 TRBJ1-1 TRBV20-1 TGCAGTGCTAGAGAGATTCAAGGAAAAGCTTTCTTT CSAREIQGKAFF
few TRBD2 15 TRBJ2-1 TRBV29-1 TGCAGCGCTGAACGGGCTAGCGGCTTATACAATGAGCAGTTCTTC CSAERASGLYNEQFF
few NA 13 TRBJ1-2 TRBV2 TGTGCCAGCCGGACATCCCCTCCTTGGGGCTACACCTTC CASRTSPPWGYTF
NA TRBD1 13 TRBJ2-4 TRBV18 TGTGCCAGCTCACTTACAGGGGATAACATTCAGTACTTC CASSLTGDNIQYF
NA NA 19 TRBJ2-5 TRBV25-1 TGTGCCAGCAGTGATACCCCTTTCCGTACAGGGACCATCTACAATGAGCAGTACTTC CASSDTPFRTGTIYNEQYF
few NA 13 TRBJ2-1 TRBV20-1 TGCAGTGCTAGAGATCCGGACAGTACGGTGCAGTTCTTC CSARDPDSTVQFF
many TRBD1 16 TRBJ2-7 TRBV20-1 TGCAGTGCCCCCCCGTTTGGGAGACAGGGGTCCTACGAGCAGTACTTC CSAPPFGRQGSYEQYF
few NA 13 TRBJ2-7 TRBV15 TGTGCCACCAGCAGGGACCCGAACTACGAGCAGTACTTC CATSRDPNYEQYF
few NA 14 TRBJ2-7 TRBV13 TGTGCCAGCAGCTTTGGCAGGGGTTCTTACGAGCAGTACTTC CASSFGRGSYEQYF
NA NA 15 TRBJ1-5 TRBV6-2/TRBV6-3 TGTGCCAGCAGTTTCACCCCGGGGGGCGGGCAGCCCCAGCATTTT CASSFTPGGGQPQHF
few TRBD1 13 TRBJ2-7 TRBV27 TGTGCCAGCAGTTTCAGGGGGACCTACGAGCAGTACTTC CASSFRGTYEQYF
NA NA 13 TRBJ2-3 TRBV20-1 TGCAGTGCTCCCAGGGTCTTGACAGATACGCAGTATTTT CSAPRVLTDTQYF
many NA 13 TRBJ1-2 TRBV28 TGTGCCAGCAGTTTACGCGGCGGCTATGGCTACACCTTC CASSLRGGYGYTF
few TRBD1 15 TRBJ1-2 TRBV9 TGTGCCAGCAGCGTAGGCGGACAGGGGGCAGGTGGCTACACCTTC CASSVGGQGAGGYTF
NA TRBD1 15 TRBJ2-7 TRBV9 TGTGCCAGCAGTAGAATAGGACAGGGGAGTTCCGAGCAGTACTTC CASSRIGQGSSEQYF
few TRBD1 15 TRBJ2-5 TRBV3-1 TGTGCCAGCAGCCAAGAGGGACAGGGCCCGGAGACCCAGTACTTC CASSQEGQGPETQYF
few NA 15 TRBJ2-7 TRBV7-2 TGTGCCAGCAGCTTCACAGGTGGTGGGGCCTACGAGCAGTACTTC CASSFTGGGAYEQYF
few TRBD1 14 TRBJ2-1 TRBV29-1 TGCAGCGTTACCCGGACAGGGGCGCCGGAAGGGCAGTTCTTC CSVTRTGAPEGQFF
NA TRBD2 14 TRBJ2-7 TRBV10-3 TGTGCCATCAGTCGGAGCGGGGTAACCTACGAGCAGTACTTC CAISRSGVTYEQYF
few NA 14 TRBJ2-1 TRBV20-1 TGCAGTGCTAGCGGCCCCGGGTTCTACAATGAGCAGTTCTTC CSASGPGFYNEQFF
few NA 13 TRBJ2-7 TRBV2 TGTGCCACACGAGGGGCCTCCGAGAGGGAGCAGTACTTC CATRGASEREQYF
NA NA 13 TRBJ2-2 TRBV7-7 TGTGCTAGCAGCGTAGTAGGGGCCGGGGAGCTGTTTTTT CASSVVGAGELFF
NA NA 12 TRBJ1-1 TRBV20-1 TGCAGTGCTCACCGACCGAACACTGAAGCTTTCTTT CSAHRPNTEAFF
few TRBD1 12 TRBJ2-1 TRBV29-1 TGCAGCGTGGACAGGGGGCTGAATGAGCAGTTCTTC CSVDRGLNEQFF
NA NA 12 TRBJ2-3 TRBV24-1 TGTGCCACTTTCCGGGACACAGATACGCAGTATTTT CATFRDTDTQYF
NA TRBD1 15 TRBJ2-7 TRBV20-1 TGCAGTGCTAGAGGCCGGACAGGGAAAGTCTACGAGCAGTACTTC CSARGRTGKVYEQYF
once TRBD2 19 TRBJ2-3 TRBV20-1 TGCAGTGCTAGGGGTCGACCGGGACTAGCGGGAGGGCCGACAGATACGCAGTATTTT CSARGRPGLAGGPTDTQYF
few TRBD1 15 TRBJ2-1 TRBV5-1 TGCGCCAGCAGCTTGGGACAGGGGCAATTTGGTGAGCAGTTCTTC CASSLGQGQFGEQFF
NA NA 12 TRBJ2-7 TRBV3-1 TGTGCCAGCAGCCAAGCGGAAACAAATAAGTACTTC CASSQAETNKYF
NA TRBD2 16 TRBJ2-1 TRBV28 TGTGCCAGCAGGTTTCCAACTAGCGGGAGTGGGAATGAGCAGTTCTTC CASRFPTSGSGNEQFF
NA TRBD1 17 TRBJ2-7 TRBV5-6 TGTGCCAGCAGCTTGGGGGGAAGGGGACAGAGCTCCTACGAGCAGTACTTC CASSLGGRGQSSYEQYF
many TRBD1 14 TRBJ2-5 TRBV5-1 TGTGCCAGCAGTTCCGGGACAGGCCAAGAGACCCAGTACTTC CASSSGTGQETQYF
NA NA 15 TRBJ2-1 TRBV7-9 TGTGCCAGCAGCTTGCCCCAGCCACCCTACAATGAGCAGTTCTTC CASSLPQPPYNEQFF